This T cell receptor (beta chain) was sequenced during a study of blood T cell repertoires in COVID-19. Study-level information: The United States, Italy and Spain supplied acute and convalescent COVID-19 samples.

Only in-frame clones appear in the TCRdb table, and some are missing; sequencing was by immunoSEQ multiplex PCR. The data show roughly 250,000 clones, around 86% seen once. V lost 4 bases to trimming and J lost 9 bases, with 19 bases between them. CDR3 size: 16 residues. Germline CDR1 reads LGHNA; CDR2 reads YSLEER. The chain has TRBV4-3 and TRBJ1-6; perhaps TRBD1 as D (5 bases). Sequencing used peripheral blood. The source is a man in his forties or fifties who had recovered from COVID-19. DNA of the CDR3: TGCGCCAGCAGCCCTTCCGCGGGGACCTCTGGTTCACCCCTCCACTTT. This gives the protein CASSPSAGTSGSPLHF.